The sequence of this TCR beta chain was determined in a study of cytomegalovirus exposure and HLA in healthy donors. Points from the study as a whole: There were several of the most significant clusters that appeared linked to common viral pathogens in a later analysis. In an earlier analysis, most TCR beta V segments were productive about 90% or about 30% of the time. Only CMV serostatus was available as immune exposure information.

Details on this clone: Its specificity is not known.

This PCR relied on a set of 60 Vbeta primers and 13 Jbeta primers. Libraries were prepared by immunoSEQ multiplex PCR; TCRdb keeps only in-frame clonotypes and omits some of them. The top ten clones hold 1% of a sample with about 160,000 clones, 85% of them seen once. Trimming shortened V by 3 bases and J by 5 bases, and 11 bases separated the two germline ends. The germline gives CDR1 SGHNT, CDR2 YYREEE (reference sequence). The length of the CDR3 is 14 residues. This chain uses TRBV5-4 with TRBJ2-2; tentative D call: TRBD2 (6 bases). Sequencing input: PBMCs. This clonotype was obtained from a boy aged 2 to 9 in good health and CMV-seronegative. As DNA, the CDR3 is TGTGCCAGCAGCTCCCCGGGGGAGACCGGGGAGCTGTTTTTT. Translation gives CASSSPGETGELFF.